The source of this T cell receptor beta chain is a study of CD8 T cells in ankylosing spondylitis. Study-wide results and limits: In ankylosing spondylitis patients, matched synovial fluid reportedly showed significant enrichment of disease-linked clones. A TCR beta motif of 8 or 9 highly homologous variants appeared characteristic of ankylosing spondylitis blood.

Deletions cut 4 bases from V and 6 bases from J, with 9 bases between. The germline gives CDR1 SGHRS, CDR2 YFSETQ. The CDR3 runs to 12 residues. This clonotype was detected only a few times. Its target is unknown. Libraries of TCR beta came from quantitative 5'-RACE with molecular barcodes. A single record per CDR3 protein comes from TCRdb applying MiXCR to the 5' RACE reads. The sample consists of some 200,000 distinct CDR3 sequences, more than 5.5% of them appearing once. The TCR sequence derives from a male donor with ankylosing spondylitis. The sequencing input was blood, either unsorted or a sorted T cell fraction (not recorded which). The chain has TRBV5-1 and TRBJ2-3; no definite D call. The CDR3 region has the DNA TGCGCCAGCAGCGCCTCGGAGGATACGCAGTATTTT. This gives the protein CASSASEDTQYF.